The clone carrying this T cell receptor (beta chain) occurred a few times. The donors, aged about 6 to 95, were healthy Caucasians from Russia. Researchers isolated at least 6 million PBMCs per sample. The data are from a study of blood T cells in healthy people across ages. Germline CDR1 LGHDT, CDR2 YNNKEL (reference sequence). The CDR3 runs 15 residues. Trimming removed 0 bases from V and 4 bases from J, with 12 bases in between. Through a sample-barcoded 5' primer and a J-beta primer mix, a second PCR was run for 7 to 11 cycles. Unique molecular identifiers of 12 random nucleotides labeled each cDNA. No fewer than 2.5 million CDR3-containing paired-end reads came from each sample. In TCRdb, the 5' RACE reads were re-called with MiXCR into one record per CDR3 protein. The table has some 1.6 million distinct CDR3 sequences, about 31% seen once.

The chain combines TRBV3-1 with TRBJ2-5; D is uncertain. Input material: blood. This receptor was obtained from a woman aged 30 to 39 in good health. The CDR3, as DNA: TGTGCCAGCAGCCAAGATCGGGTAGGCCCAGAGACCCAGTACTTC. Translating gives CASSQDRVGPETQYF.